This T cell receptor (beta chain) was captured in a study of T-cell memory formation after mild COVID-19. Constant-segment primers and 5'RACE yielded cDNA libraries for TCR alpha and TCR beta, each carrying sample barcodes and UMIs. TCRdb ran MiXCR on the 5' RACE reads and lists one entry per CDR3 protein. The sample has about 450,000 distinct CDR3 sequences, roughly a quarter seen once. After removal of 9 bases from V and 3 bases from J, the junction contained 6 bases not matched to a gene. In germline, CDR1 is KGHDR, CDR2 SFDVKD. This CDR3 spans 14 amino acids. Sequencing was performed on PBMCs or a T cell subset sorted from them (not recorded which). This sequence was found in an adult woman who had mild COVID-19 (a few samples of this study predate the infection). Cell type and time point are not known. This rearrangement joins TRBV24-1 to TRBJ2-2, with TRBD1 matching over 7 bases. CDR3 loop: CATAETGYTGELFF. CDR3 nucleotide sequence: TGTGCCACCGCCGAGACAGGGTACACCGGGGAGCTGTTTTTT.